This TCR beta chain was identified during a study of CD8+ T cells in alopecia areata. Turning to the study itself: Those treated were given oral tofacitinib at 5 to 10 mg twice daily.

V shed 3 bases, J shed 7 bases, and the junction held 4 bases outside the gene matches. The germline CDR1 and CDR2 sequences are PRHDT and FYEKMQ (reference sequence). This CDR3 has 14 amino acids. Sequencing templates came from extracted RNA that was reverse transcribed into cDNA. This table comes from immunoSEQ multiplex PCR, and its TCRdb copy is limited to in-frame clones, with some not included. The sample contains 120,000 to 150,000 clones, roughly four fifths of which appear only once. General observations from the study: Tofacitinib significantly lowered scalp clonality and expanded CD8+ clones among the top 100. Mice showed TCR sharing more clearly than patients did, possibly owing to HLA.

The treatment was: oral pan-JAK inhibitor, 5-10 mg twice daily. As for this clone: Its antigen remains unknown. This specimen includes other DNA sequences encoding the same CDR3.

This clonotype was sampled from a human donor with alopecia areata. The V call is TRBV13, the J call TRBJ2-1, with TRBD1 matching 9 bases. The sequencing used CD8+ T cells sorted from blood, collected at week 4, from a patient treated with tofacitinib. The CDR3 region has the DNA TGTGCCAGCAGCTTGGGACAGGGTGGGAATGAGCAGTTCTTC. It encodes CASSLGQGGNEQFF.